This TCR beta chain derives from a study of a mutant IDH1 vaccine in newly diagnosed glioma. Time point of the sample: week 11, during vaccination. Topical imiquimod accompanied each vaccine dose, which consisted of 300 ug of mutant IDH1 20-mer peptide. Germline lookup yields CDR1 MNHNY and CDR2 SVGAGI (reference sequence). The CDR3 loop spans 15 amino acids. V lost 6 bases and J lost 1; bases outside the gene matches: 8. TCRdb's copy holds only in-frame clones and misses some; the assay was immunoSEQ multiplex PCR. The sample records under 55,000 clones, 90% to 95% being singletons. This clone showed up just a few times. The antigen remains unidentified.

The sequences come from PBMCs, collected from a glioma patient whose treatment included an IDH1 peptide vaccine. V gene TRBV6-6 combines with J gene TRBJ2-5; 7 positions match TRBD1. The sequence was collected from a man aged 50 or older with glioma. The CDR3 loop is CASSPSRTGQETQYF. The CDR3 DNA is TGTGCCAGCAGCCCTTCGAGGACAGGCCAAGAGACCCAGTACTTC.